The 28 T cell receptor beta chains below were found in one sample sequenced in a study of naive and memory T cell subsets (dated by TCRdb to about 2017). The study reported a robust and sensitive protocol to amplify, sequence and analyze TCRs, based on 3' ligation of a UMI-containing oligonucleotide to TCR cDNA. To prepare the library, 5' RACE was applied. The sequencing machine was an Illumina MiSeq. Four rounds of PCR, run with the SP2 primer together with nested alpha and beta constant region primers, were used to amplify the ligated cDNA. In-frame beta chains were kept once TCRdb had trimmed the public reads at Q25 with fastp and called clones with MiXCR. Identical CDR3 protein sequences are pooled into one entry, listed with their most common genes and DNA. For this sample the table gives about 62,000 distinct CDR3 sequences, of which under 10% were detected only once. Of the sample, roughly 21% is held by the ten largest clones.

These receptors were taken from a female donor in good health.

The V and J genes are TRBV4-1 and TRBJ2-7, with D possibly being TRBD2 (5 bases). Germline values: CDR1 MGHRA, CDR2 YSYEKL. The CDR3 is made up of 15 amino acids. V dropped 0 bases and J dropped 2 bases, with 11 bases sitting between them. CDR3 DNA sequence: TGCGCCAGCAGCCAAGAAGTTAGCGCCCCCTACGAGCAGTACTTC. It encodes CASSQEVSAPYEQYF.

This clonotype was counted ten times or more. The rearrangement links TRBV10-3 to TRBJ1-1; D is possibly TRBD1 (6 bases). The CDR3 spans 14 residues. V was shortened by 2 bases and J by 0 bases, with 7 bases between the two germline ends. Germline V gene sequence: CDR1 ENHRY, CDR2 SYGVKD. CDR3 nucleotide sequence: TGTGCCATCAGTGAGGGACAGATGAACACTGAAGCTTTCTTT. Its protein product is CAISEGQMNTEAFF.

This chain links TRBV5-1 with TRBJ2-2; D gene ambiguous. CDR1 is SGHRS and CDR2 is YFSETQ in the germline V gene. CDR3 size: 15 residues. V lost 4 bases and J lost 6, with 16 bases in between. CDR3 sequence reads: CASSQSSSWAGELFF. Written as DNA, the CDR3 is TGCGCCAGCAGCCAGTCGAGTAGCTGGGCCGGGGAGCTGTTTTTT.

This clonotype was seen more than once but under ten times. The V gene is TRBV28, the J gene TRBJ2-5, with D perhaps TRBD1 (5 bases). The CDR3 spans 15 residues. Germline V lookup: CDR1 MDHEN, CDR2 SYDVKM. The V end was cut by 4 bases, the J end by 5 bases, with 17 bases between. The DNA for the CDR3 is TGTGCCAGCAGTTCCTTTCGACAGATACCGGAGACCCAGTACTTC. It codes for CASSSFRQIPETQYF.

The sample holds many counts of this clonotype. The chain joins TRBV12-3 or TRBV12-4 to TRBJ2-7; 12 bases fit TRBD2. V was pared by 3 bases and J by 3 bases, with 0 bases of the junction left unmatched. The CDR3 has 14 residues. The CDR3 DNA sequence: TGTGCCAGCAGTTTGACTAGCGGGAGCTACGAGCAGTACTTC. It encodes CASSLTSGSYEQYF.

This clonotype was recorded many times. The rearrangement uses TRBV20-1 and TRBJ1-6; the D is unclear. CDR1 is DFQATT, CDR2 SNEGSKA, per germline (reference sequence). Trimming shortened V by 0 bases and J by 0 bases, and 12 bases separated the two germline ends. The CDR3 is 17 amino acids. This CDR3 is CSARDNRLSSYNSPLHF. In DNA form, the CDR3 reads TGCAGTGCTAGAGATAACCGCCTGAGCTCCTATAATTCACCCCTCCACTTT.

CDR3 protein: CSVVDRTTYEQYF. The CDR3 DNA sequence: TGCAGCGTTGTAGACAGGACCACCTACGAGCAGTACTTC. The chain recombines TRBV29-1 with TRBJ2-7; perhaps TRBD1 as D (6 bases). Trimming removed 4 bases at V and 2 bases at J, with 12 bases between. The germline CDR1 and CDR2 sequences are SQVTM and ANQGSEA. CDR3 size: 13 residues.

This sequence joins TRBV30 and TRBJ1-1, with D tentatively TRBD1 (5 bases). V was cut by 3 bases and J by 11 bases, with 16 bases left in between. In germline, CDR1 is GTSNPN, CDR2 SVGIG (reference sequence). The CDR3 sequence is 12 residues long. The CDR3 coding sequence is TGTGCCTGGAGACACAGGAACGGAGTGGCTTTCTTT. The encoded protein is CAWRHRNGVAFF.

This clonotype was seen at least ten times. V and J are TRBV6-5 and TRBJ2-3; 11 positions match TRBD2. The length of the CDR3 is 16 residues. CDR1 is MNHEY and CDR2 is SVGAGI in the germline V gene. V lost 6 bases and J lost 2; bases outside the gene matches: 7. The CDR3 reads CASSQLSGRATDTQYF. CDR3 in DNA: TGTGCCAGCAGCCAACTTAGCGGGAGGGCCACAGATACGCAGTATTTT.

This chain's CDR3 is CSASEGGNTEAFF. As DNA, the CDR3 is TGCAGTGCTAGCGAGGGCGGGAACACTGAAGCTTTCTTT. This chain links TRBV20-1 with TRBJ1-1; D remains unclear. Germline loops: CDR1 DFQATT, CDR2 SNEGSKA (reference sequence). The length of the CDR3 is 13 residues. Trimming took off 3 bases at V and 1 base at J, with 9 bases between the two ends.

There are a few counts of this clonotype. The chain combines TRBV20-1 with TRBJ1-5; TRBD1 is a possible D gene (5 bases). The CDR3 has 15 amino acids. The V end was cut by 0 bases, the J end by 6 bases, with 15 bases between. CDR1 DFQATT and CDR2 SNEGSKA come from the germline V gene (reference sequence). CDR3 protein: CSARDIQGTSQPQHF. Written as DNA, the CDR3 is TGCAGTGCTAGAGATATTCAGGGAACCTCTCAGCCCCAGCATTTT.

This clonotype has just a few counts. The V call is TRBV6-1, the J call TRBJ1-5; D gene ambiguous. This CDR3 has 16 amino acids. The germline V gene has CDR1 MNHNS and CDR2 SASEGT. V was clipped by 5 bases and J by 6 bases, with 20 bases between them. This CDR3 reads CASSPRALLSGQPQHF. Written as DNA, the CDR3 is TGTGCCAGCAGTCCCCGGGCCCTACTCAGCGGTCAGCCCCAGCATTTT.

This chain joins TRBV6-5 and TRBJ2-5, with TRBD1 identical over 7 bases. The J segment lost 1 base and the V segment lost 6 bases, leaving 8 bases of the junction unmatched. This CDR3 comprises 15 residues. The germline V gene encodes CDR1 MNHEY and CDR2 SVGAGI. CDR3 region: CASSPRDRAQETQYF. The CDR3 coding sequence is TGTGCCAGCAGCCCTCGCGACAGGGCCCAAGAGACCCAGTACTTC.

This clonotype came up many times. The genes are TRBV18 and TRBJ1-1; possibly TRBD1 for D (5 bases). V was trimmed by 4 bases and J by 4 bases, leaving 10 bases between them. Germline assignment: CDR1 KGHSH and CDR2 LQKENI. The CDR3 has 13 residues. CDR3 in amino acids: CASSRSGTTEAFF. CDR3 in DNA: TGTGCCAGCTCACGTTCAGGGACCACTGAAGCTTTCTTT.

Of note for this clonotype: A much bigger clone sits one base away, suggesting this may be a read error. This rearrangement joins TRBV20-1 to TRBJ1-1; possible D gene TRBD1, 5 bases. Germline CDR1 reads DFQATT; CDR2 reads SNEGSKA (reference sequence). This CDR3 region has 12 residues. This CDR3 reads CRRDRGNTKAFF. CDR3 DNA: TGCAGGCGAGATCGGGGGAACACTAAAGCTTTCTTT.

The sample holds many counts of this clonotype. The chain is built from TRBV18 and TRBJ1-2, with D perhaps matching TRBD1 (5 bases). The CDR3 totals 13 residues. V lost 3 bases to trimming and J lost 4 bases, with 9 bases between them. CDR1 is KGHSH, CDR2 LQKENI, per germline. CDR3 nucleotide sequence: TGTGCCAGCTCACCTAAGGGGTTCTATGGCTACACCTTC. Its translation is CASSPKGFYGYTF. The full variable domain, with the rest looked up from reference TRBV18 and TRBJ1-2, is NAGVMQNPRHLVRRRGQEARLRCSPMKGHSHVYWYRQLPEEGLKFMVYLQKENIIDESGMPKERFSAEFPKEGPSILRIQQVVRGDSAAYFCASSPKGFYGYTFGSGTRLTVV.

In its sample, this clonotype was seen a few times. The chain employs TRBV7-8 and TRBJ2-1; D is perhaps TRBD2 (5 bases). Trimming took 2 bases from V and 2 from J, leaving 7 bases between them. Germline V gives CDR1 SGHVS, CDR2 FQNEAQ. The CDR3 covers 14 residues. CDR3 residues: CASSLTRTYNEQFF. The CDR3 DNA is TGTGCCAGCAGCTTAACTAGAACCTACAATGAGCAGTTCTTC.

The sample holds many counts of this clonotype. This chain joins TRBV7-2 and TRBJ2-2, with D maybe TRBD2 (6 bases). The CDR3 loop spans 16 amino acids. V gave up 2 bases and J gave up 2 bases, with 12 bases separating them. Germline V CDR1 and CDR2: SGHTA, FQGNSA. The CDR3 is CASSLTGTFNTGELFF. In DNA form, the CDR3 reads TGTGCCAGCAGCTTAACCGGGACTTTTAACACCGGGGAGCTGTTTTTT.

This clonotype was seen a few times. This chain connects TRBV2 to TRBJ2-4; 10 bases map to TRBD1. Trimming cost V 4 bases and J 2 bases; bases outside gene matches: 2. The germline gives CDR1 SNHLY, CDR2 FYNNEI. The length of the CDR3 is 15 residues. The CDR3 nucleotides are TGTGCCAGCAGTGGGGGACAGGGGACCAAAAACATTCAGTACTTC. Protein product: CASSGGQGTKNIQYF.

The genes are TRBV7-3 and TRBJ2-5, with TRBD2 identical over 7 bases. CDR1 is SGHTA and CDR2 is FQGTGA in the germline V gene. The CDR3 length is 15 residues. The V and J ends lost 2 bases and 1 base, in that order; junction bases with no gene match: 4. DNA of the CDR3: TGTGCCAGCAGCTTATGGGGGGGGGTCCAAGAGACCCAGTACTTC. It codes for CASSLWGGVQETQYF.

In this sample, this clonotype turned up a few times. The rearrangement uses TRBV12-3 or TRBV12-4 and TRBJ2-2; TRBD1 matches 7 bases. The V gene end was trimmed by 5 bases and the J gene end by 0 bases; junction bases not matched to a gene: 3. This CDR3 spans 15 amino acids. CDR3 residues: CASSPGTANTGELFF. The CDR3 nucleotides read TGTGCCAGCAGTCCCGGGACAGCGAACACCGGGGAGCTGTTTTTT.

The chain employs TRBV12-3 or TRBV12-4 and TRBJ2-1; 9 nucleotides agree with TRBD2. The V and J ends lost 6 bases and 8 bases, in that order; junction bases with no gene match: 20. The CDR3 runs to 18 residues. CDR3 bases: TGTGCCAGCAGCGGAACCAATTCACCGGGACTAGCAGGCGATGAGCAGTTCTTC. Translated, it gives CASSGTNSPGLAGDEQFF.

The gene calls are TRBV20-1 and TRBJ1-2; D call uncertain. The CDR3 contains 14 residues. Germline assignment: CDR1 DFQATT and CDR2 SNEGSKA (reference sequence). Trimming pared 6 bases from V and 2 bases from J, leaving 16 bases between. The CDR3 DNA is TGCAGTGCCGTAGGACCGGACGGAAACTATGGCTACACCTTC. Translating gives CSAVGPDGNYGYTF.

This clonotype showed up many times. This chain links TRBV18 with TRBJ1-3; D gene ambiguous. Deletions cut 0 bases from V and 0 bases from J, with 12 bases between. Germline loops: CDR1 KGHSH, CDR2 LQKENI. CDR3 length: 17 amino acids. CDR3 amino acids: CASSPPYSRSSGNTIYF. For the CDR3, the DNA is TGTGCCAGCTCACCACCTTACAGCAGATCCTCTGGAAACACCATATATTTT. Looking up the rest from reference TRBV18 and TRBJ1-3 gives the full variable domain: NAGVMQNPRHLVRRRGQEARLRCSPMKGHSHVYWYRQLPEEGLKFMVYLQKENIIDESGMPKERFSAEFPKEGPSILRIQQVVRGDSAAYFCASSPPYSRSSGNTIYFGEGSWLTVV.

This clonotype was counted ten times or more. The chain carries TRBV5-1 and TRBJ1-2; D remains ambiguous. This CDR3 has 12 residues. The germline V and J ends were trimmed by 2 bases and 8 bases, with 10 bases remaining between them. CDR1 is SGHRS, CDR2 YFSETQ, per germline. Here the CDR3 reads CASSFSLTGYTF. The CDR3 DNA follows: TGCGCCAGCAGCTTTTCTCTTACGGGCTACACCTTC. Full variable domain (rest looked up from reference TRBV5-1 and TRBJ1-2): KAGVTQTPRYLIKTRGQQVTLSCSPISGHRSVSWYQQTPGQGLQFLFEYFSETQRNKGNFPGRFSGRQFSNSRSEMNVSTLELGDSALYLCASSFSLTGYTFGSGTRLTVV.

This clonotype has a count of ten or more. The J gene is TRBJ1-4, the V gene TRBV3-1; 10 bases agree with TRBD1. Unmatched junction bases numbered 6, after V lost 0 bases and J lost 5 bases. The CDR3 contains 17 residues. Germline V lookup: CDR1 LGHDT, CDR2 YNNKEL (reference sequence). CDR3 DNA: TGTGCCAGCAGCCAAGATCGGACGGACAGGGGGAATGAAAAACTGTTTTTT. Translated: CASSQDRTDRGNEKLFF.

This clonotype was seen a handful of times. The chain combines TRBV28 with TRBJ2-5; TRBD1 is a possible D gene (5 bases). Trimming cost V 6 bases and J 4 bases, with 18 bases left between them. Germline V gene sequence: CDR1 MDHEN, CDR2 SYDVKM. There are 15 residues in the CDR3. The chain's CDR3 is CASSKSVQGAETQYF. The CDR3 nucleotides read TGTGCCAGCAGCAAGTCGGTGCAGGGCGCAGAGACCCAGTACTTC.

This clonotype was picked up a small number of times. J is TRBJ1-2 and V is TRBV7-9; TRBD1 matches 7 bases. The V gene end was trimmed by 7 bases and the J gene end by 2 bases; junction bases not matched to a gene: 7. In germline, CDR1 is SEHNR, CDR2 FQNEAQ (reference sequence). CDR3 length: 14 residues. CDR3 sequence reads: CASTEAGQNYGYTF. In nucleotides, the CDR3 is TGTGCCAGCACCGAAGCGGGACAGAACTATGGCTACACCTTC. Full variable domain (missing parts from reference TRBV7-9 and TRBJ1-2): DTGVSQNPRHKITKRGQNVTFRCDPISEHNRLYWYRQTLGQGPEFLTYFQNEAQLEKSRLLSDRFSAERPKGSFSTLEIQRTEQGDSAMYLCASTEAGQNYGYTFGSGTRLTVV.